This T cell receptor beta chain was identified during a study of preoperative IRX-2 immunotherapy in early breast cancer. The assay was immunoSEQ multiplex PCR, and TCRdb's table has in-frame clones only and misses some. Among around 22,000 clones listed, around nine tenths were seen once. The treatment denotes: preoperative locoregional IRX-2 cytokine immunotherapy. Preoperative locoregional IRX-2 cytokine immunotherapy was tested in the phase Ib source study. The germline CDR1 and CDR2 sequences are SGHAT and FQNNGV. The V segment lost 4 bases and the J segment 2 bases; nucleotides outside the gene matches: 2. This CDR3 is 16 amino acids long.

Sequencing was performed on tumor tissue, taken after IRX-2 immunotherapy. This chain connects TRBV11-2 to TRBJ2-3; TRBD2 aligns across 14 bases. This clonotype originated in a human donor with breast cancer. The CDR3 loop is CASSWGLAGDTDTQYF. DNA for the CDR3: TGTGCCAGCAGCTGGGGACTAGCGGGGGACACAGATACGCAGTATTTT.